Presented here are 15 T cell receptor beta chains from one specimen sequenced in a study of blood T cell repertoires in COVID-19. Using immunoSEQ multiplex PCR, the repertoire was profiled, and TCRdb retains in-frame clones only, with some absent. The repertoire holds some 99,000 clones, with around three quarters as singletons. Sequencing was performed on peripheral blood. The receptor set was obtained from a human donor in a cohort sampled during active or convalescent COVID-19.

This chain uses TRBV27 with TRBJ2-7; TRBD2 is a possible D gene (5 bases). The V gene lost 8 bases and the J gene lost 2 bases, with 13 bases spanning the gap. The germline CDR1 and CDR2 sequences are MNHEY and SMNVEV (reference sequence). This CDR3 region has 13 residues. The CDR3 sequence is CASARTLAYEQYF. CDR3 nucleotide sequence: TGTGCCAGCGCCCGGACTCTAGCCTACGAGCAGTACTTC.

This chain links TRBV13 with TRBJ2-5, with 9 bases aligning to TRBD2. Germline V gene lookup returns CDR1 PRHDT and CDR2 FYEKMQ (reference sequence). V trimming: 0 bases; J trimming: 4 bases; junction bases outside the gene matches: 0. There are 14 residues in the CDR3. The CDR3 region is CASSLGLAGETQYF. For the CDR3, the DNA is TGTGCCAGCAGCTTAGGACTAGCGGGAGAGACCCAGTACTTC. The entire variable domain, with the rest obtained from reference TRBV13 and TRBJ2-5, is as follows: AAGVIQSPRHLIKEKRETATLKCYPIPRHDTVYWYQQGPGQDPQFLISFYEKMQSDKGSIPDRFSAQQFSDYHSELNMSSLELGDSALYFCASSLGLAGETQYFGPGTRLLVL.

In nucleotides, the CDR3 is TGTGCCATCAGTGCAGGGAAAGGGACTGAAGCTTTCTTT. Translation gives CAISAGKGTEAFF. The chain couples TRBV10-3 to TRBJ1-1; tentative D call: TRBD1 (5 bases). Germline V gives CDR1 ENHRY, CDR2 SYGVKD. The germline V and J ends were trimmed by 4 bases and 5 bases, with 11 bases remaining between them. The CDR3 covers 13 residues.

The rearrangement uses TRBV7-6 and TRBJ1-2; the D gene is possibly TRBD1 (6 bases). There are 14 residues in the CDR3. With 2 bases removed from V and 3 bases from J, the gap between germline ends came to 10 bases. Germline loops: CDR1 SGHVS, CDR2 FNYEAQ. The CDR3 loop is CASSLKAGDYGYTF. The CDR3 nucleotides are TGTGCCAGCAGCTTAAAGGCAGGGGACTATGGCTACACCTTC. The full variable domain, its missing parts supplied by reference TRBV7-6 and TRBJ1-2, is GAGVSQSPRYKVTKRGQDVALRCDPISGHVSLYWYRQALGQGPEFLTYFNYEAQQDKSGLPNDRFSAERPEGSISTLTIQRTEQRDSAMYRCASSLKAGDYGYTFGSGTRLTVV.

V usage is TRBV27 and J usage is TRBJ1-1; D not resolved. V lost 1 base to trimming and J lost 1 base, with 10 bases between them. The germline V gene has CDR1 MNHEY and CDR2 SMNVEV (reference sequence). This CDR3 spans 15 amino acids. The CDR3 region has the DNA TGTGCCAGCAGTTTATTCGGGGTCAAGAACACTGAAGCTTTCTTT. Translating gives CASSLFGVKNTEAFF.

The CDR3 DNA reads TGTGCCTGGACCCCCCGGGAAACCTATGGCTACACCTTC. This gives the protein CAWTPRETYGYTF. The chain employs TRBV30 and TRBJ1-2; D unclear. Looked up from germline, CDR1 is GTSNPN and CDR2 is SVGIG (reference sequence). V lost 4 bases and J 4 bases, leaving 13 bases between the germline ends. This CDR3 has 13 amino acids.

V gene TRBV20-1 combines with J gene TRBJ2-1; D gene unclear. V was shortened by 2 bases and J by 9 bases, with 8 bases between the two germline ends. Germline lookup yields CDR1 DFQATT and CDR2 SNEGSKA (reference sequence). The CDR3 covers 11 residues. In nucleotides, the CDR3 is TGCAGTGCTAGACTAGTGCTTGAGCAGTTCTTC. This gives the protein CSARLVLEQFF.

The chain uses TRBV7-9 and TRBJ1-6, with a possible D match to TRBD1 (5 bases). The CDR3 totals 13 residues. Germline V lookup: CDR1 SEHNR, CDR2 FQNEAQ (reference sequence). Trimming took off 3 bases at V and 7 bases at J, with 7 bases between the two ends. The CDR3 bases are TGTGCCAGCAGCTTTGACAGAAATTCACCCCTCCACTTT. This sequence encodes CASSFDRNSPLHF.

The chain joins TRBV7-9 to TRBJ1-4; D remains unclear. This CDR3 comprises 14 residues. CDR1 and CDR2 (germline): SEHNR, FQNEAQ (reference sequence). Trimming removed 2 bases from V and 6 bases from J, with 10 bases in between. CDR3 sequence (DNA): TGTGCCAGCAGCTTAACGCAGGTTTATGAAAAACTGTTTTTT. Its protein product is CASSLTQVYEKLFF.

The chain couples TRBV28 to TRBJ1-2, with unresolved D. There are 11 residues in the CDR3. Per germline, CDR1 MDHEN and CDR2 SYDVKM. CDR3 in amino acids: CATTTHYGYTF. In nucleotides, the CDR3 is TGTGCAACGACAACCCACTATGGCTACACCTTC.

The chain joins TRBV10-1 to TRBJ2-1, with 10 bases aligning to TRBD1. Germline V gene lookup returns CDR1 WNHNN and CDR2 SYGVQD (reference sequence). CDR3 length: 16 amino acids. V gave up 2 bases and J gave up 4 bases; unmatched junction bases: 5. Here the CDR3 DNA reads TGCGCCAGCAGTGAGCCGCGGACAGGGGGTTACAATGAGCAGTTCTTC. Protein: CASSEPRTGGYNEQFF.

The sample holds one count of this clone. The gene calls are TRBV5-1 and TRBJ2-1; D is uncertain. The V end was cut by 3 bases, the J end by 6 bases, with 7 bases between. The CDR3 is 12 residues long. CDR1 and CDR2 from the germline V gene are SGHRS and YFSETQ. The DNA for the CDR3 is TGCGCCAGCAGCTCGCCGGGCAATGAGCAGTTCTTC. This codes for CASSSPGNEQFF. Using reference TRBV5-1 and TRBJ2-1 for the parts outside the CDR3, the full variable domain is KAGVTQTPRYLIKTRGQQVTLSCSPISGHRSVSWYQQTPGQGLQFLFEYFSETQRNKGNFPGRFSGRQFSNSRSEMNVSTLELGDSALYLCASSSPGNEQFFGPGTRLTVL.

This rearrangement joins TRBV28 to TRBJ1-4; 11 bases line up with TRBD1. The CDR3 extends over 16 amino acids. The germline V gene has CDR1 MDHEN and CDR2 SYDVKM. Trimming at V came to 6 bases and at J to 7 bases, leaving 10 bases not matched to a gene. The DNA of the CDR3 is TGTGCCAGCAGCAAGAATCTGGACAGGGGGCGTGAAAAACTGTTTTTT. Encoded protein: CASSKNLDRGREKLFF.

The chain recombines TRBV5-4 with TRBJ2-1, with 10 nucleotides matching TRBD2. V was pared by 2 bases and J by 6 bases, with 8 bases of the junction left unmatched. The CDR3 has 16 residues. The germline CDR1 and CDR2 sequences are SGHNT and YYREEE (reference sequence). In DNA form, the CDR3 reads TGTGCCAGCAGCTTACTAGCGGGGTTTAGAGCCAATGAGCAGTTCTTC. It is translated as CASSLLAGFRANEQFF.

The CDR3 DNA is TGTGCCAGCAGTTTTCTCAATGAGCAGTTCTTC. Encoded protein: CASSFLNEQFF. This chain joins TRBV27 and TRBJ2-1; D remains ambiguous. This CDR3 contains 11 residues. The V end was cut by 3 bases, the J end by 6 bases, with 3 bases between. Germline V gene data show CDR1 as MNHEY and CDR2 as SMNVEV (reference sequence).